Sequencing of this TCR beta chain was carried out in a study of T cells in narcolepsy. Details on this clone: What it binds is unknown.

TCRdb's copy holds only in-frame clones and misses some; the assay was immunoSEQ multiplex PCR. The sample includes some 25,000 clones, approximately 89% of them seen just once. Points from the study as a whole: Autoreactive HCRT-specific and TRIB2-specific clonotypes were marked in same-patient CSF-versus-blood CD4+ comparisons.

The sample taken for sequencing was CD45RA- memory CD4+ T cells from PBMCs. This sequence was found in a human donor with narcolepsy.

CDR3 nucleotide sequence: TGTGCCAGCAGTTTTGAGAGGGATCCCTACGAGCAGTACTTC. Protein product: CASSFERDPYEQYF. The rearrangement links TRBV28 to TRBJ2-7; weak D call: TRBD2 (5 bases). The CDR3 is 14 amino acids. V was clipped by 3 bases and J by 2 bases, with 11 bases between them. In germline, CDR1 is MDHEN, CDR2 SYDVKM.